Following are 19 T cell receptor beta chains from one sample sequenced in a study of vaccination and CD4 T cells after COVID-19 (dated by TCRdb to 2022 to 2024). The library was prepared using PCR. Sequencing used an Illumina iSeq 100. DNA from cultured CD4+ T cells underwent TCR sequencing with the Oncomine TCR Beta short-read assay at the Johns Hopkins FTIC core. The public reads were reanalyzed by TCRdb: fastp trimming at Q25, MiXCR alignment, in-frame beta chains only. Entries that share a CDR3 protein sequence are merged under the most common genes and DNA. For this sample the table gives about 15,000 distinct CDR3 sequences, of which approximately 40% were detected only once. The ten largest make up about 20% of the sample. Sample treatment or condition, as interpreted from the label and publication: roughly nine-day PBMC culture with coronavirus spike peptide pools or control peptides (ViraFEST assay).

Their specific antigens are unknown. Specimen: cultured CD4+ T cells from blood. Receptor source: a human donor with COVID-19.

The chain links TRBV5-5 to TRBJ1-6, with TRBD1 identical over 11 bases. V was clipped by 4 bases and J by 10 bases; unmatched bases: 10. This CDR3 region has 16 residues. CDR1 SGHKS and CDR2 YYEKEE come from the germline V gene (reference sequence). CDR3 nucleotide sequence: TGTGCCAGCAGCAAAGGACAGGGGGCTTCTAGGTCACCCCTCCACTTT. Translating gives CASSKGQGASRSPLHF.

This clonotype has only one observation. This sequence joins TRBV12-3 or TRBV12-4 and TRBJ1-2, with TRBD1 identical over 8 bases. The CDR3 has 15 residues. With V trimmed by 6 bases and J by 0 bases, 6 bases remained unmatched. This CDR3 reads CASRPWTGSNYGYTF. The DNA for the CDR3 is TGTGCCAGCAGGCCCTGGACAGGGTCTAACTATGGCTACACCTTC.

This clonotype has more than one count but fewer than ten. CDR3 coding DNA: TGTGCCAGTAGTATCTCCACACTCTATGGCTACACCTTC. Translation gives CASSISTLYGYTF. The chain recombines TRBV19 with TRBJ1-2, with D unclear. V dropped 3 bases and J dropped 4 bases, with 9 bases sitting between them. CDR3 length: 13 residues. Germline CDR1 and CDR2: LNHDA and SQIVND (reference sequence).

The V gene is TRBV24-1, the J gene TRBJ2-5; D is possibly TRBD2 (5 bases). The CDR3 consists of 15 residues. The germline CDR1 and CDR2 sequences are KGHDR and SFDVKD. V was shortened by 7 bases and J by 1 base, with 15 bases between the two germline ends. The CDR3 sequence: CATSEGVKGQETQYF. CDR3 in DNA: TGTGCCACCAGCGAGGGAGTAAAGGGCCAAGAGACCCAGTACTTC.

The chain recombines TRBV5-4 with TRBJ2-7, with a possible D match to TRBD1 (5 bases). Germline V gives CDR1 SGHNT, CDR2 YYREEE (reference sequence). The CDR3 contains 14 residues. V was pared by 5 bases and J by 6 bases, with 18 bases between. Here the CDR3 DNA reads TGTGCCAGCAGTTCCGCCAGGGTAACGGGCGAGCAGTACTTC. Translated, it gives CASSSARVTGEQYF.

The chain is built from TRBV5-6 and TRBJ2-3; no clear D. Looked up from germline, CDR1 is SGHDT and CDR2 is YYEEEE. The CDR3 is made up of 13 amino acids. Trimming removed 4 bases from V and 0 bases from J, with 6 bases in between. This CDR3 reads CASSRTSTDTQYF. The CDR3 DNA is TGTGCCAGCAGCCGTACGAGCACAGATACGCAGTATTTT.

This clonotype was found once. The chain is built from TRBV28 and TRBJ2-2; a weak D match, TRBD2 (5 bases). Germline V lookup: CDR1 MDHEN, CDR2 SYDVKM. The CDR3 sequence is 15 residues long. Trimming removed 3 bases at V and 6 bases at J, with 14 bases between. In nucleotides, the CDR3 is TGTGCCAGCAGTTTCCCTGGAGGTGGCTCCGGGGAGCTGTTTTTT. Its translation is CASSFPGGGSGELFF.

The table lists this clonotype with a few counts. This rearrangement joins TRBV27 to TRBJ2-7, with D possibly TRBD2 on 6 matching bases. CDR1 and CDR2 (germline): MNHEY, SMNVEV (reference sequence). The CDR3 contains 15 residues. Trimming took off 6 bases at V and 2 bases at J, with 17 bases between the two ends. The chain's CDR3 is CASRRERRAPYEQYF. As DNA, the CDR3 is TGTGCCAGCAGAAGGGAGAGGAGGGCACCCTACGAGCAGTACTTC.

This clonotype has just a few counts. The J gene is TRBJ1-2, the V gene TRBV24-1; D not resolved. Trimming stripped 5 bases from V and 0 bases from J, with 3 bases between. Germline assignment: CDR1 KGHDR and CDR2 SFDVKD. CDR3 size: 12 residues. The CDR3 bases are TGTGCCACCAGTGGATCTAACTATGGCTACACCTTC. Translating gives CATSGSNYGYTF.

V and J are TRBV6-2 or TRBV6-3 and TRBJ1-1, with D possibly being TRBD1 (6 bases). The germline V and J ends were trimmed by 6 bases and 1 base, with 12 bases remaining between them. Germline V gene data show CDR1 as MNHEY and CDR2 as SVGEGT. This CDR3 region has 14 residues. CDR3 nucleotide sequence: TGTGCCAGCAGCTACAGGGCAAGGAACACTGAAGCTTTCTTT. Protein: CASSYRARNTEAFF.

The table lists this clonotype with a few counts. The chain combines TRBV5-8 with TRBJ2-1; the match to TRBD2 covers 9 bases. CDR1 SGHTS and CDR2 YDEGEE come from the germline V gene. The CDR3 consists of 15 residues. The V segment lost 4 bases and the J segment 5 bases; nucleotides outside the gene matches: 7. The CDR3 protein is CASSDGTSTNNEQFF. The CDR3 region has the DNA TGTGCCAGCAGCGATGGGACTAGCACTAACAATGAGCAGTTCTTC.

The chain carries TRBV19 and TRBJ2-7; a possible D gene is TRBD1 (5 bases). The CDR3 spans 14 residues. V was clipped by 8 bases and J by 4 bases, with 18 bases between them. Germline CDR1 and CDR2: LNHDA and SQIVND (reference sequence). CDR3 DNA: TGTGCCAGTTTGGACATTAGTCCCCCGTACGAGCAGTACTTC. Protein: CASLDISPPYEQYF.

V usage is TRBV6-1 and J usage is TRBJ2-2; weak D call: TRBD1 (5 bases). The V gene lost 5 bases and the J gene lost 3 bases, with 10 bases spanning the gap. CDR3 length equals 14 residues. Germline V gene lookup returns CDR1 MNHNS and CDR2 SASEGT. The CDR3 nucleotides read TGTGCCAGCAGTCCGGCAGGGTACACCGGGGAGCTGTTTTTT. Amino acids: CASSPAGYTGELFF.

The V and J genes are TRBV6-5 and TRBJ1-3; maybe TRBD1 (5 bases). From germline, CDR1 is MNHEY and CDR2 SVGAGI. The CDR3 runs to 13 residues. The V gene lost 4 bases and the J gene lost 5 bases, with 9 bases spanning the gap. In nucleotides, the CDR3 is TGTGCCAGCAGTTGGGACCCCCGAAACACCATATATTTT. It translates to CASSWDPRNTIYF.

This clonotype has a handful of counts. Germline is not matched at one junction end, which may reflect a read error. The chain is built from TRBV20-1 and TRBJ1-2; D uncertain. CDR3 length: 14 residues. Germline V gene lookup returns CDR1 DFQATT and CDR2 SNEGSKA (reference sequence). The CDR3 reads CSARGALLNYGYTF. The CDR3 DNA is TGCAGTGCCAGAGGCGCCTTACTAAACTATGGCTACACCTTC.

This clonotype was picked up a small number of times. This chain joins TRBV27 and TRBJ2-7; D gene unclear. CDR1 MNHEY and CDR2 SMNVEV come from the germline V gene (reference sequence). Trimming pared 6 bases from V and 2 bases from J, leaving 11 bases between. The CDR3 is 13 amino acids. The CDR3 DNA sequence: TGTGCCAGCAGAGCCCCAGGCCCCTACGAGCAGTACTTC. It yields the protein CASRAPGPYEQYF.

The V and J genes are TRBV27 and TRBJ2-7, with D possibly being TRBD1 or TRBD2 (5 bases each). The length of the CDR3 is 11 residues. The V end was cut by 2 bases, the J end by 8 bases, with 7 bases between. Germline CDR1 MNHEY, CDR2 SMNVEV (reference sequence). Written as DNA, the CDR3 is TGTGCCAGCAGTTTAAGGGGACAGCAGTACTTC. Translating it yields CASSLRGQQYF.

This rearrangement joins TRBV11-3 to TRBJ2-3; D unresolved. The CDR3 is 15 residues long. The germline V gene has CDR1 SGHNT and CDR2 YENEEA. V was trimmed by 0 bases and J by 0 bases, leaving 7 bases between them. The CDR3 sequence: CASSLESGSTDTQYF. CDR3 in DNA: TGTGCCAGCAGCTTAGAGTCTGGGAGCACAGATACGCAGTATTTT.

The chain employs TRBV28 and TRBJ1-5; 10 nucleotides match TRBD1. The CDR3 length is 16 residues. J was trimmed by 3 bases and V by 3 bases; bases with no gene match: 5. Germline-derived CDR1 and CDR2 are MDHEN and SYDVKM. The CDR3 nucleotides read TGTGCCAGCAGTTTCTCGGGACAGGGGATCAATCAGCCCCAGCATTTT. Amino acids: CASSFSGQGINQPQHF.